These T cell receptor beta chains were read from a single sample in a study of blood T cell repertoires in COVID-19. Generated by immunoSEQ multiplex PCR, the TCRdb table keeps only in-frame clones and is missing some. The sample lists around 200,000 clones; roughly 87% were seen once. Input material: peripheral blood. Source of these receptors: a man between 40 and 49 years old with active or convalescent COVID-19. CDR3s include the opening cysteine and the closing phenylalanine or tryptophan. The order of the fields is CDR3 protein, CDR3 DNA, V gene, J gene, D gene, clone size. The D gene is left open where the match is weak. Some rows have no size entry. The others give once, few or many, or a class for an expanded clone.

cdr3_aa: CASSCVQVRRNYGYTF
cdr3_nt: TGTGCCAGCAGTTGCGTACAGGTAAGGCGGAACTATGGCTACACCTTC
v_call: TRBV6-5
j_call: TRBJ1-2
d_call: .
clone_size: .

cdr3_aa: CASCGQVSYEQYF
cdr3_nt: TGTGCCAGCTGCGGGCAGGTCTCCTACGAGCAGTACTTC
v_call: TRBV2
j_call: TRBJ2-7
d_call: .
clone_size: .

cdr3_aa: CASIKTGNTEAFF
cdr3_nt: TGTGCCAGCATTAAAACTGGGAACACTGAAGCTTTCTTT
v_call: TRBV27
j_call: TRBJ1-1
d_call: .
clone_size: .

cdr3_aa: CASRKGGTVYGYTF
cdr3_nt: TGTGCCAGCAGAAAAGGAGGGACCGTCTATGGCTACACCTTC
v_call: TRBV25-1
j_call: TRBJ1-2
d_call: .
clone_size: .

cdr3_aa: CASFWLSGANVLTF
cdr3_nt: TGTGCCAGCTTTTGGCTCTCTGGGGCCAACGTCCTGACTTTC
v_call: TRBV6-5
j_call: TRBJ2-6
d_call: .
clone_size: .

cdr3_aa: CASSIMRGIGNEQFF
cdr3_nt: TGTGCCAGCAGTATAATGCGGGGGATCGGCAATGAGCAGTTCTTC
v_call: TRBV28
j_call: TRBJ2-1
d_call: TRBD2
clone_size: .

cdr3_aa: CASSRQYNEQFF
cdr3_nt: TGTGCCAGCAGCCGACAATACAATGAGCAGTTCTTC
v_call: TRBV3-1/TRBV3-2
j_call: TRBJ2-1
d_call: .
clone_size: .

cdr3_aa: CASSLVRATNEKLFF
cdr3_nt: TGCGCCAGCAGCTTGGTTAGAGCAACTAATGAAAAACTGTTTTTT
v_call: TRBV5-1
j_call: TRBJ1-4
d_call: .
clone_size: few

cdr3_aa: CASSRMGGTQPYEQYF
cdr3_nt: TGTGCCAGCAGTAGAATGGGAGGGACCCAACCCTACGAGCAGTACTTC
v_call: TRBV9
j_call: TRBJ2-7
d_call: TRBD2
clone_size: .

cdr3_aa: CASSPDWGEYGYTF
cdr3_nt: TGCGCCAGCAGCCCTGATTGGGGGGAGTATGGCTACACCTTC
v_call: TRBV5-1
j_call: TRBJ1-2
d_call: .
clone_size: .

cdr3_aa: CASSSPGTGTSYGYTF
cdr3_nt: TGTGCCAGCAGTTCCCCCGGGACAGGAACTTCCTATGGCTACACCTTC
v_call: TRBV28
j_call: TRBJ1-2
d_call: TRBD1
clone_size: .

cdr3_aa: CASTVAGVITYEQYF
cdr3_nt: TGTGCCAGCACCGTGGCGGGGGTAATCACCTACGAGCAGTACTTC
v_call: TRBV7-2
j_call: TRBJ2-7
d_call: TRBD2
clone_size: .

cdr3_aa: CASSYYQGAGDEKLFF
cdr3_nt: TGTGCCAGCAGTTATTATCAGGGGGCGGGGGATGAAAAACTGTTTTTT
v_call: TRBV28
j_call: TRBJ1-4
d_call: TRBD1
clone_size: .

cdr3_aa: CASSSDRVTGYTF
cdr3_nt: TGTGCCAGCAGTTCCGACAGGGTGACGGGCTACACCTTC
v_call: TRBV28
j_call: TRBJ1-2
d_call: TRBD1
clone_size: .

cdr3_aa: CASIGRGSHGYTF
cdr3_nt: TGTGCCAGCATTGGCCGAGGTAGCCATGGCTACACCTTC
v_call: TRBV28
j_call: TRBJ1-2
d_call: .
clone_size: .

cdr3_aa: CASSTLAGGPSDEQFF
cdr3_nt: TGTGCCAGCAGTACATTAGCGGGAGGGCCCTCAGATGAGCAGTTCTTC
v_call: TRBV28
j_call: TRBJ2-1
d_call: TRBD2
clone_size: .

cdr3_aa: CSTTKGGDTQYF
cdr3_nt: TGCAGCACGACGAAAGGGGGAGATACGCAGTATTTT
v_call: TRBV29-1
j_call: TRBJ2-3
d_call: .
clone_size: .

cdr3_aa: CASRADRRRDYGYTF
cdr3_nt: TGTGCCAGCAGAGCTGACAGGCGGCGAGACTATGGCTACACCTTC
v_call: TRBV5-6
j_call: TRBJ1-2
d_call: .
clone_size: .

cdr3_aa: CASRTYRGDTEAFF
cdr3_nt: TGTGCCAGCAGGACTTACAGGGGGGACACTGAAGCTTTCTTT
v_call: TRBV11-2
j_call: TRBJ1-1
d_call: TRBD1
clone_size: .

cdr3_aa: CAISDYTEAFF
cdr3_nt: TGTGCCATCAGTGACTACACTGAAGCTTTCTTT
v_call: TRBV10-3
j_call: TRBJ1-1
d_call: .
clone_size: .

cdr3_aa: CASSPGHNNEQFF
cdr3_nt: TGTGCCAGCTCACCGGGACATAACAATGAGCAGTTCTTC
v_call: TRBV18
j_call: TRBJ2-1
d_call: .
clone_size: few

cdr3_aa: CASRGMAGAGNTIYF
cdr3_nt: TGTGCCAGCAGGGGGATGGCAGGGGCTGGAAACACCATATATTTT
v_call: TRBV2
j_call: TRBJ1-3
d_call: .
clone_size: few

cdr3_aa: CASSLGQVYEQYF
cdr3_nt: TGTGCCAGCAGCTTGGGACAAGTCTACGAGCAGTACTTC
v_call: TRBV5-5
j_call: TRBJ2-7
d_call: .
clone_size: .

cdr3_aa: CALSWTGGGSNQPQHF
cdr3_nt: TGTGCCCTATCCTGGACAGGGGGTGGGAGCAATCAGCCCCAGCATTTT
v_call: TRBV6-4
j_call: TRBJ1-5
d_call: TRBD1
clone_size: .

cdr3_aa: CASSLLGTGDRGYTF
cdr3_nt: TGTGCCAGCAGCTTATTGGGGACAGGGGATAGGGGCTACACCTTC
v_call: TRBV11-2
j_call: TRBJ1-2
d_call: TRBD1
clone_size: .

cdr3_aa: CASSSPVHSNQPQHF
cdr3_nt: TGTGCCAGCAGTTCCCCGGTTCATAGCAATCAGCCCCAGCATTTT
v_call: TRBV27
j_call: TRBJ1-5
d_call: .
clone_size: .

cdr3_aa: CASSLSGTSLSTDTQYF
cdr3_nt: TGCGCCAGCAGCCTTTCCGGGACTAGCCTTAGCACAGATACGCAGTATTTT
v_call: TRBV4-1
j_call: TRBJ2-3
d_call: TRBD2
clone_size: .

cdr3_aa: CASSRTGHGYTF
cdr3_nt: TGTGCCAGCAGTCGGACAGGGCACGGCTACACCTTC
v_call: TRBV6-5
j_call: TRBJ1-2
d_call: TRBD1
clone_size: .

cdr3_aa: CATSDPRTGDEKLFF
cdr3_nt: TGTGCCACCAGTGACCCACGGACAGGGGATGAAAAACTGTTTTTT
v_call: TRBV24-1
j_call: TRBJ1-4
d_call: TRBD1
clone_size: .

cdr3_aa: CASGGAEQGAKNIQYF
cdr3_nt: TGTGCCAGCGGGGGAGCCGAACAGGGGGCCAAAAACATTCAGTACTTC
v_call: TRBV28
j_call: TRBJ2-4
d_call: TRBD1
clone_size: .

cdr3_aa: CASSWSRQGGTEAFF
cdr3_nt: TGTGCCAGCAGTTGGTCCCGACAGGGGGGCACTGAAGCTTTCTTT
v_call: TRBV6-5
j_call: TRBJ1-1
d_call: TRBD1
clone_size: .

cdr3_aa: CASSLRSIGANYGYTF
cdr3_nt: TGCGCCAGCAGCCTGCGAAGCATTGGAGCTAACTATGGCTACACCTTC
v_call: TRBV5-1
j_call: TRBJ1-2
d_call: .
clone_size: .

cdr3_aa: CASSFPPGRAFF
cdr3_nt: TGTGCCAGCAGTTTTCCGCCGGGGAGGGCTTTCTTT
v_call: TRBV28
j_call: TRBJ1-1
d_call: .
clone_size: .

cdr3_aa: CASSRLAGEEQFF
cdr3_nt: TGTGCCAGCAGCAGACTAGCGGGGGAGGAGCAGTTCTTC
v_call: TRBV7-3
j_call: TRBJ2-1
d_call: TRBD2
clone_size: .

cdr3_aa: CASSGQTWAYGYTF
cdr3_nt: TGTGCCAGTAGTGGGCAGACCTGGGCCTATGGCTACACCTTC
v_call: TRBV19
j_call: TRBJ1-2
d_call: .
clone_size: .

cdr3_aa: CASSRQTSNQPQHF
cdr3_nt: TGTGCCAGCAGTAGACAAACTAGCAATCAGCCCCAGCATTTT
v_call: TRBV2
j_call: TRBJ1-5
d_call: .
clone_size: few

cdr3_aa: CASSLRQNTEAFF
cdr3_nt: TGTGCCAGCAGCCTCCGACAGAACACTGAAGCTTTCTTT
v_call: TRBV7-2
j_call: TRBJ1-1
d_call: .
clone_size: once

cdr3_aa: CASSSIQGYYGYTF
cdr3_nt: TGTGCCAGCAGTTCCATACAGGGTTACTATGGCTACACCTTC
v_call: TRBV27
j_call: TRBJ1-2
d_call: .
clone_size: .

cdr3_aa: CASSRDRAGNTIYF
cdr3_nt: TGTGCCAGCTCACGGGACAGGGCTGGAAACACCATATATTTT
v_call: TRBV18
j_call: TRBJ1-3
d_call: TRBD1
clone_size: .

cdr3_aa: CASSTGVSSNQPQHF
cdr3_nt: TGTGCCAGTAGTACGGGGGTGAGTAGCAATCAGCCCCAGCATTTT
v_call: TRBV19
j_call: TRBJ1-5
d_call: .
clone_size: .

cdr3_aa: CTSRRLSSGSLQETQYF
cdr3_nt: TGCACCAGCAGACGACTTTCTAGCGGGAGCCTACAAGAGACCCAGTACTTC
v_call: TRBV1
j_call: TRBJ2-5
d_call: .
clone_size: .

cdr3_aa: CASSYSREGYEQYF
cdr3_nt: TGTGCCAGCAGTTACTCGAGAGAGGGCTACGAGCAGTACTTC
v_call: TRBV6-5
j_call: TRBJ2-7
d_call: .
clone_size: .

cdr3_aa: CASSDFGSRLYQPQHF
cdr3_nt: TGTGCCAGCAGTGACTTCGGGTCTCGGCTTTATCAGCCCCAGCATTTT
v_call: TRBV2
j_call: TRBJ1-5
d_call: .
clone_size: .

cdr3_aa: CASSQDDRGRAGELFF
cdr3_nt: TGCGCCAGCAGCCAAGATGACAGGGGGCGCGCCGGGGAGCTGTTTTTT
v_call: TRBV4-1
j_call: TRBJ2-2
d_call: TRBD1
clone_size: .

cdr3_aa: CASSEAIKVTGKSGAFF
cdr3_nt: TGTGCCAGCAGTGAAGCTATAAAAGTGACAGGGAAATCCGGAGCTTTCTTT
v_call: TRBV6-1
j_call: TRBJ1-1
d_call: TRBD1
clone_size: .

cdr3_aa: CASSFRDREAGELFF
cdr3_nt: TGTGCCAGCAGTTTCCGGGACAGGGAGGCCGGGGAGCTGTTTTTT
v_call: TRBV28
j_call: TRBJ2-2
d_call: TRBD1
clone_size: .

cdr3_aa: CASILRDIYGYTF
cdr3_nt: TGTGCCAGCATTCTCAGGGACATCTATGGCTACACCTTC
v_call: TRBV6-5
j_call: TRBJ1-2
d_call: .
clone_size: .

cdr3_aa: CASSPGRGDYNEQFF
cdr3_nt: TGTGCCAGCTCACCAGGACGGGGGGATTACAATGAGCAGTTCTTC
v_call: TRBV18
j_call: TRBJ2-1
d_call: TRBD2
clone_size: once

cdr3_aa: CASSRGHPDYGYTF
cdr3_nt: TGTGCCAGCAGCCGGGGACACCCTGACTATGGCTACACCTTC
v_call: TRBV3-1/TRBV3-2
j_call: TRBJ1-2
d_call: .
clone_size: once

cdr3_aa: CASSLVGESQPQHF
cdr3_nt: TGCGCCAGCAGCTTGGTCGGGGAGAGTCAGCCCCAGCATTTT
v_call: TRBV5-1
j_call: TRBJ1-5
d_call: .
clone_size: .

cdr3_aa: CASSRSPGQTNEKLFF
cdr3_nt: TGTGCCAGCAGTCGCTCCCCCGGACAGACGAATGAAAAACTGTTTTTT
v_call: TRBV27
j_call: TRBJ1-4
d_call: .
clone_size: once

cdr3_aa: CASSHRDSGNTIYF
cdr3_nt: TGTGCCAGCAGTCACAGGGACTCTGGAAACACCATATATTTT
v_call: TRBV6-5
j_call: TRBJ1-3
d_call: .
clone_size: once

cdr3_aa: CASSIGQNTEAFF
cdr3_nt: TGCGCCAGCAGCATCGGACAGAACACTGAAGCTTTCTTT
v_call: TRBV5-1
j_call: TRBJ1-1
d_call: .
clone_size: .

cdr3_aa: CASSSPLGGRDEKLFF
cdr3_nt: TGTGCCAGCAGCTCACCCCTAGGGGGCAGAGATGAAAAACTGTTTTTT
v_call: TRBV5-6
j_call: TRBJ1-4
d_call: TRBD1
clone_size: .

cdr3_aa: CSVDAGQDREAFF
cdr3_nt: TGCAGCGTTGATGCGGGGCAGGACAGGGAAGCTTTCTTT
v_call: TRBV29-1
j_call: TRBJ1-1
d_call: TRBD1
clone_size: .

cdr3_aa: CAINEWGAGDTQYF
cdr3_nt: TGTGCCATCAATGAGTGGGGAGCCGGAGATACGCAGTATTTT
v_call: TRBV10-3
j_call: TRBJ2-3
d_call: .
clone_size: few

cdr3_aa: CASLGGDEKLFF
cdr3_nt: TGTGCCAGCCTAGGGGGTGATGAAAAACTGTTTTTT
v_call: TRBV2
j_call: TRBJ1-4
d_call: .
clone_size: .

cdr3_aa: CASSYSQGNTIYF
cdr3_nt: TGTGCCAGCAGTTACTCACAGGGAAACACCATATATTTT
v_call: TRBV27
j_call: TRBJ1-3
d_call: .
clone_size: .

cdr3_aa: CASSATPKVGQGNEQFF
cdr3_nt: TGTGCCAGCAGCGCTACCCCAAAGGTCGGACAGGGCAATGAGCAGTTCTTC
v_call: TRBV9
j_call: TRBJ2-1
d_call: TRBD1
clone_size: once

cdr3_aa: CASSLGAESSYNEQFF
cdr3_nt: TGTGCCAGCAGCTTAGGAGCGGAGAGCTCCTACAATGAGCAGTTCTTC
v_call: TRBV11-1
j_call: TRBJ2-1
d_call: .
clone_size: .